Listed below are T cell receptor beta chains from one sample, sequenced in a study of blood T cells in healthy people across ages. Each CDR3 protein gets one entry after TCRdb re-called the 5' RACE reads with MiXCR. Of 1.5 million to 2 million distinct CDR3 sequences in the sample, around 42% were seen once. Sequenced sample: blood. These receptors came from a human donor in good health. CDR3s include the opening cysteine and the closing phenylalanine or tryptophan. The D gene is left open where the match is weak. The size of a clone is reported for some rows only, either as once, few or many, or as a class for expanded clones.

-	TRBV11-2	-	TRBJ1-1	CASSLGDPRATEAFF	TGTGCCAGCAGCTTGGGGGACCCCCGCGCCACTGAAGCTTTCTTT
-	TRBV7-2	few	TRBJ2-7	CASSLARQGVYEQYF	TGTGCCAGCAGCTTAGCGCGCCAGGGAGTCTACGAGCAGTACTTC
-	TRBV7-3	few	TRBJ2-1	CASSPLLGFNEQFF	TGTGCCAGCTCCCCTCTGTTGGGATTCAATGAGCAGTTCTTC
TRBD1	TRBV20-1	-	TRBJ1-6	CSARETGGYSPLHF	TGCAGTGCTAGAGAAACAGGGGGATATTCACCCCTCCACTTT
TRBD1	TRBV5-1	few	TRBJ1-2	CASSLDGTAYGYTF	TGCGCCAGCAGCTTGGATGGGACAGCATATGGCTACACCTTC
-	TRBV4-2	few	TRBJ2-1	CASSQDVRGSYNEQFF	TGTGCCAGCAGCCAAGATGTGCGGGGCTCCTACAATGAGCAGTTCTTC
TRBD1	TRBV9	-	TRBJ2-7	CASSVARGNEQYF	TGTGCCAGCAGCGTCGCCAGGGGGAATGAGCAGTACTTC
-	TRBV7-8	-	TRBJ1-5	CASSSPSDRNQPQHF	TGTGCCAGCAGCTCACCCTCGGACCGCAATCAGCCCCAGCATTTT
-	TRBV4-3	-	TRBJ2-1	CASSQESSADNEQFF	TGCGCCAGCAGCCAAGAGTCCAGCGCCGACAATGAGCAGTTCTTC
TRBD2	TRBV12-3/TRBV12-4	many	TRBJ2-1	CASSLALAGNEQFF	TGTGCCAGCAGCTTAGCCCTAGCGGGCAATGAGCAGTTCTTC
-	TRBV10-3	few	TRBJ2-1	CAISEFPDWGGEQFF	TGTGCCATCAGTGAGTTTCCAGACTGGGGAGGTGAGCAGTTCTTC
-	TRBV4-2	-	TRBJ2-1	CASSQDRLGRMEQFF	TGTGCCAGCAGCCAAGATCGTCTGGGCAGGATGGAGCAGTTCTTC
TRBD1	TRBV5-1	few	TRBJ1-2	CASSRWDRDTMHGYTF	TGCGCCAGCAGCCGTTGGGACAGGGACACTATGCATGGCTACACCTTC
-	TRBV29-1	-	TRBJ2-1	CSVEVDSSTYNEQFF	TGCAGCGTTGAGGTGGACAGCAGTACCTACAATGAGCAGTTCTTC
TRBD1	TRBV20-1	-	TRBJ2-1	CSARVWGQGDEIAYNEQFF	TGCAGTGCTAGAGTCTGGGGACAGGGGGACGAAATCGCCTACAATGAGCAGTTCTTC
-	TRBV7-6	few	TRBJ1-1	CASSSLGAGKMGTEAFF	TGTGCCAGCAGCTCACTGGGGGCAGGGAAGATGGGAACTGAAGCTTTCTTT
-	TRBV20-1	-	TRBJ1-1	CSARKAIGEAFF	TGCAGTGCTAGAAAGGCGATCGGAGAGGCTTTCTTT
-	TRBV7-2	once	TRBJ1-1	CASSLRGFGAFF	TGTGCCAGCAGCTTACGGGGTTTCGGAGCTTTCTTT
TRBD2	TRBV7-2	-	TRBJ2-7	CASSLGREASYEQYF	TGTGCCAGCAGCTTAGGACGGGAGGCCTCCTACGAGCAGTACTTC
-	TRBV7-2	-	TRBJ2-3	CASSPRRTATQYF	TGTGCCAGCAGCCCCAGACGGACAGCTACGCAGTATTTT
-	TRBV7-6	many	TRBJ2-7	CASSSGTNSYEQYF	TGTGCCAGCAGCTCCGGGACAAACTCCTACGAGCAGTACTTC
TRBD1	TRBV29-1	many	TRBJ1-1	CSAKTGGNTEAFF	TGCAGCGCTAAGACAGGGGGTAACACTGAAGCTTTCTTT